This T cell receptor (beta chain) came from a study of blood T cell repertoires in COVID-19. Across the study: Whether acute or convalescent, the COVID-19 samples came from the United States, Italy and Spain. The analysed material was cDNA or gDNA that came from T cells, B-cell-depleted T cells, or PBMCs.

This table comes from immunoSEQ multiplex PCR, and its TCRdb copy is limited to in-frame clones, with some not included. The table records about 350,000 clones, about 88% of them present only once. Clinical histories supplied by participants themselves formed the basis of cohort assignment. From germline, CDR1 is LNHDA and CDR2 SQIVND (reference sequence). The CDR3 has 15 amino acids. The V and J ends lost 6 bases and 1 base respectively, with 13 bases between them. The material sequenced was PBMCs or T cells enriched from blood (not recorded which). This sequence originates from a woman aged 25 to 39 who had been exposed to COVID-19. The chain is built from TRBV19 and TRBJ1-5; D gene ambiguous. The CDR3 sequence is CASRGQVVSNQPQHF. The CDR3 coding sequence is TGTGCCAGTAGGGGTCAGGTTGTGAGCAATCAGCCCCAGCATTTT.